One and the same sample provided the 17 T cell receptor beta chains below, sequenced in a study of blood T cell repertoires in COVID-19. Profiling relied on immunoSEQ multiplex PCR, and the TCRdb table lists in-frame clones only, not all of them. The sample includes some 50,000 clones, approximately 84% of them seen just once. Sequencing was done on a sample of peripheral blood. These receptors were collected from a human donor in a cohort sampled during active COVID-19.

The V and J genes are TRBV11-2 and TRBJ2-4; 12 bases fit TRBD2. The CDR3 loop spans 14 amino acids. From germline, CDR1 is SGHAT and CDR2 FQNNGV. With 4 bases clipped from V and 7 bases from J, the junction kept 2 bases outside the gene matches. CDR3 residues: CASSSTSGSNIQYF. DNA for the CDR3: TGTGCCAGCAGCTCGACTAGCGGGAGCAACATTCAGTACTTC.

This clone qualifies as medium-sized. V gene TRBV6-5 combines with J gene TRBJ1-1, with D unclear. The CDR3 is 12 amino acids. Trimming removed 5 bases at V and 0 bases at J, with 4 bases between. Germline CDR1 MNHEY, CDR2 SVGAGI. CDR3 amino acids: CASSTMNTEAFF. Written as DNA, the CDR3 is TGTGCCAGCAGTACTATGAACACTGAAGCTTTCTTT.

The V gene is TRBV7-2, the J gene TRBJ1-2; the D is unclear. This CDR3 is 18 amino acids long. V was clipped by 0 bases and J by 0 bases, with 17 bases between them. Germline assignment: CDR1 SGHTA and CDR2 FQGNSA. The CDR3 sequence is CASSLATASFEANYGYTF. The CDR3 DNA is TGTGCCAGCAGCTTAGCCACAGCATCCTTTGAAGCTAACTATGGCTACACCTTC.

The chain joins TRBV30 to TRBJ1-4; no clear D gene. V dropped 4 bases and J dropped 2 bases, with 14 bases sitting between them. Germline-derived CDR1 and CDR2 are GTSNPN and SVGIG (reference sequence). The CDR3 is 15 amino acids. CDR3 in DNA: TGTGCCTGGACAATAGCGGGCCCGACTAATGAAAAACTGTTTTTT. It is translated as CAWTIAGPTNEKLFF.

The J gene is TRBJ1-6, the V gene TRBV2; D possibly corresponds to TRBD1 (5 bases). CDR3 length: 13 residues. From germline, CDR1 is SNHLY and CDR2 FYNNEI. With 6 bases removed from V and 7 bases from J, the gap between germline ends came to 10 bases. The CDR3 spells CASRPGLNSPLHF. The CDR3 DNA sequence: TGTGCCAGCAGGCCAGGGTTAAATTCACCCCTCCACTTT.

The chain links TRBV9 to TRBJ1-4; 8 bases line up with TRBD1. CDR3 size: 14 residues. The trim removed 6 bases at V and 5 bases at J, leaving 6 bases unmatched. Germline CDR1 and CDR2: SGDLS and YYNGEE. The CDR3, as DNA: TGTGCCAGCACCGGGACAGGAGACAATGAAAAACTGTTTTTT. Its translation: CASTGTGDNEKLFF.

The genes are TRBV5-4 and TRBJ1-1; D possibly corresponds to TRBD1 (5 bases). Germline V gene data show CDR1 as SGHNT and CDR2 as YYREEE (reference sequence). V lost 1 base and J lost 8, with 21 bases in between. This CDR3 is 16 amino acids long. CDR3 sequence reads: CASSLRTFGKRGEAFF. The CDR3 DNA is TGTGCCAGCAGCTTGAGGACGTTCGGTAAAAGGGGAGAAGCTTTCTTT.

The rearrangement uses TRBV6-2 or TRBV6-3 and TRBJ1-5, with 7 positions matching TRBD1. Germline CDR1 MNHEY, CDR2 SVGEGT. CDR3 length: 15 amino acids. Unmatched junction bases numbered 6, after V lost 4 bases and J lost 3 bases. The CDR3, as DNA: TGTGCCAGCAGTTCAAGGGGGCCAATCAATCAGCCCCAGCATTTT. Protein product: CASSSRGPINQPQHF.

The chain employs TRBV24-1 and TRBJ2-2; D is possibly TRBD2 (6 bases). Trimming removed 2 bases from V and 1 base from J, with 10 bases in between. The CDR3 is 16 residues long. Germline CDR1 reads KGHDR; CDR2 reads SFDVKD. The CDR3 protein is CATSDSSSENTGELFF. DNA for the CDR3: TGTGCCACCAGTGATTCCTCTAGCGAGAACACCGGGGAGCTGTTTTTT.

This rearrangement joins TRBV6-6 to TRBJ2-7; maybe TRBD2 (6 bases). Trimming took off 2 bases at V and 3 bases at J, with 14 bases between the two ends. The CDR3 extends over 15 amino acids. Germline V gives CDR1 MNHNY, CDR2 SVGAGI (reference sequence). CDR3 loop: CASSYRGSASYEQYF. The CDR3 DNA sequence: TGTGCCAGCAGTTACCGGGGGAGCGCGAGCTACGAGCAGTACTTC.

The chain combines TRBV19 with TRBJ2-5, with D uncertain. The germline gives CDR1 LNHDA, CDR2 SQIVND (reference sequence). This CDR3 is 14 amino acids long. Trimming removed 5 bases from V and 5 bases from J, with 15 bases in between. The CDR3 spells CASSSRVAVETQYF. The CDR3 DNA reads TGTGCCAGTAGTTCTCGGGTCGCGGTGGAGACCCAGTACTTC.

This rearrangement joins TRBV4-1 to TRBJ2-3; the match to TRBD2 covers 7 bases. Germline V gene lookup returns CDR1 MGHRA and CDR2 YSYEKL. This CDR3 comprises 15 residues. With V trimmed by 5 bases and J by 0 bases, 5 bases remained unmatched. CDR3 protein: CASSNSGGSTDTQYF. CDR3 bases: TGCGCCAGCAGCAACTCGGGGGGAAGCACAGATACGCAGTATTTT.

This chain connects TRBV3-1 (or the pseudogene TRBV3-2) to TRBJ1-1; no clear D. V lost 0 bases, J lost 7 bases, and 21 bases lay in between. CDR3 length equals 17 residues. Germline CDR1 reads LGHDT; CDR2 reads YNNKEL (reference sequence). The CDR3 region has the DNA TGTGCCAGCAGCCAAGATTGGGGAGGACGGTGGGCAGGTGAAGCTTTCTTT. This gives the protein CASSQDWGGRWAGEAFF.

The chain recombines TRBV11-3 with TRBJ2-1; D gene ambiguous. Looked up from germline, CDR1 is SGHNT and CDR2 is YENEEA. This CDR3 spans 12 amino acids. Trimming removed 1 base at V and 7 bases at J, with 5 bases between. The CDR3: CASSLGRNEQFF. The CDR3 DNA follows: TGTGCCAGCAGCTTAGGTCGGAATGAGCAGTTCTTC.

The CDR3 bases are TGTGCCAGCAGTCCCTCCTGGGGCAAGTTCATCCCACTCAATGAGCAGTTCTTC. This translates into CASSPSWGKFIPLNEQFF. The chain is built from TRBV6-6 and TRBJ2-1; D might be TRBD1 (5 bases). The V end lost 5 bases, the J end lost 6 bases, and 26 bases lay between the germline ends. Germline values: CDR1 MNHNY, CDR2 SVGAGI (reference sequence). CDR3 length equals 18 residues.

In its sample, this clone was seen a few times. One end of the junction is discordant with germline, which a read error may explain. The V call is TRBV18, the J call TRBJ2-5; 9 nucleotides line up with TRBD2. The CDR3 spans 15 residues. Looked up from germline, CDR1 is KGHSH and CDR2 is LQKENI. CDR3 amino acids: CASSPPGGRVESQYF. DNA of the CDR3: TGTGCCAGCTCACCACCCGGCGGGAGGGTAGAGTCCCAGTACTTC. Full variable domain (missing parts from reference TRBV18 and TRBJ2-5): NAGVMQNPRHLVRRRGQEARLRCSPMKGHSHVYWYRQLPEEGLKFMVYLQKENIIDESGMPKERFSAEFPKEGPSILRIQQVVRGDSAAYFCASSPPGGRVESQYFGPGTRLLVL.

V gene TRBV6-5 combines with J gene TRBJ1-2, with D possibly being TRBD1 (5 bases). CDR1 is MNHEY, CDR2 SVGAGI, per germline. CDR3 length equals 14 residues. Trimming pared 5 bases from V and 8 bases from J, leaving 18 bases between. The CDR3 DNA reads as TGTGCCAGCAGTCCTGGCGGAGGGGCGGTAGGCTACACCTTC. Translation: CASSPGGGAVGYTF.